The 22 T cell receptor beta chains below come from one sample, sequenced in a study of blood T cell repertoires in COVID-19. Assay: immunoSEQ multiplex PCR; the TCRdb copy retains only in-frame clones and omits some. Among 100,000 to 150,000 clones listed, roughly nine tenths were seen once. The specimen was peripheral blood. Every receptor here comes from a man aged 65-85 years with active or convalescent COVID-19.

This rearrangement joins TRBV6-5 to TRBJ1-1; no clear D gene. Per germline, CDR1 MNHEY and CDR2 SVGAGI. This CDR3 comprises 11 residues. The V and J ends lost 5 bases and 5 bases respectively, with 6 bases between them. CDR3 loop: CASSLGTEAFF. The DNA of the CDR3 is TGTGCCAGCAGTCTAGGAACTGAAGCTTTCTTT.

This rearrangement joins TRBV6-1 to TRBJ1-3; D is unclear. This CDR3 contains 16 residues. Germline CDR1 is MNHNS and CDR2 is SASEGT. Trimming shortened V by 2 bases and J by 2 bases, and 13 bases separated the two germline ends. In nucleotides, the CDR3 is TGTGCCAGCAGTGAAAAGCCGGGAGAGGCTGGAAACACCATATATTTT. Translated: CASSEKPGEAGNTIYF.

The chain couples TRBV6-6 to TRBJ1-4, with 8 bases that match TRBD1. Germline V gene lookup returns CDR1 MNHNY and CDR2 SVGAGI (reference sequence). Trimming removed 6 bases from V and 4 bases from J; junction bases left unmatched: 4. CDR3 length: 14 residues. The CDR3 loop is CASSKDRGNEKLFF. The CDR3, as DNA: TGTGCCAGCAGCAAAGACAGGGGTAATGAAAAACTGTTTTTT.

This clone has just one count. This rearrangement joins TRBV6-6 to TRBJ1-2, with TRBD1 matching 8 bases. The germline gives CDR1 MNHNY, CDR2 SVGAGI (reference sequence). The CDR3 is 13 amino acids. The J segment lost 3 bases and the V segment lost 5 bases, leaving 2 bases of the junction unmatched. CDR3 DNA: TGTGCCAGCAGTACAGGGGGAGACTATGGCTACACCTTC. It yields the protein CASSTGGDYGYTF.

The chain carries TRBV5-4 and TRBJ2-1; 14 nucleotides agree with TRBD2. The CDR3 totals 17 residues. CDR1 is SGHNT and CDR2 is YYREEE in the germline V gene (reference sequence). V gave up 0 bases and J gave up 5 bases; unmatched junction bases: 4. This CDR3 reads CASSLVGTSGRNNEQFF. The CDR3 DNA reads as TGTGCCAGCAGCTTGGTGGGGACTAGCGGGAGAAACAATGAGCAGTTCTTC.

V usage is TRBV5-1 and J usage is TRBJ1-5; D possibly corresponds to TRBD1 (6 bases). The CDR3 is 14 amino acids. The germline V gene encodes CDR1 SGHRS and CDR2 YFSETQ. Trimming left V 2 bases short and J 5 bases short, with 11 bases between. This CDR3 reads CASSLIGGDQPQHF. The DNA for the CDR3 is TGCGCCAGCAGCTTAATTGGGGGCGATCAGCCCCAGCATTTT.

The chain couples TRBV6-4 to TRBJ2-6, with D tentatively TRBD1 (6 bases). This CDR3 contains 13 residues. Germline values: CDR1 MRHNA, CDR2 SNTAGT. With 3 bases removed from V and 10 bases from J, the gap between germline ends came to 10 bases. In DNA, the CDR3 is TGTGCCAGCAGTGAAACCGGACAGAACGTCCTGACTTTC. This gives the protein CASSETGQNVLTF.

CDR3 amino acids: CSVRRGGSGNTIYF. DNA for the CDR3: TGCAGCGTGAGGCGGGGGGGATCTGGAAACACCATATATTTT. The chain employs TRBV29-1 and TRBJ1-3; a possible D gene is TRBD1 (5 bases). This CDR3 has 14 residues. With 6 bases removed from V and 1 base from J, the gap between germline ends came to 13 bases. Germline-derived CDR1 and CDR2 are SQVTM and ANQGSEA.

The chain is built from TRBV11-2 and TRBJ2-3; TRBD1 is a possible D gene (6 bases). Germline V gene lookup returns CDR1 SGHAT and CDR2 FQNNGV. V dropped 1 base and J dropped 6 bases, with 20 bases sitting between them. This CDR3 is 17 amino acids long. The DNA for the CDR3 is TGTGCCAGCAGCTTAGTCGACAGGCCTTTTCCGGCGGATACGCAGTATTTT. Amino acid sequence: CASSLVDRPFPADTQYF.

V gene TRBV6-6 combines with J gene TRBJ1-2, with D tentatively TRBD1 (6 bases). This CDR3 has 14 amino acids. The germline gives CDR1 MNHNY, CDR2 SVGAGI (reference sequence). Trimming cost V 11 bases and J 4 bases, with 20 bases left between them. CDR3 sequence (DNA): TGTGCCGGGGCGAAACAGGGTCTGGGCTATGGCTACACCTTC. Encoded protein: CAGAKQGLGYGYTF.

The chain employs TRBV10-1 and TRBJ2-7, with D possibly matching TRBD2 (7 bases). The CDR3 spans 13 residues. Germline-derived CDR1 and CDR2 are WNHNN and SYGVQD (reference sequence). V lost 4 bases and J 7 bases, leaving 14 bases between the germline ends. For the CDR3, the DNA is TGCGCCAGCAGTGTGGGGGGGCCTTCAGAGCAGTACTTC. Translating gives CASSVGGPSEQYF.

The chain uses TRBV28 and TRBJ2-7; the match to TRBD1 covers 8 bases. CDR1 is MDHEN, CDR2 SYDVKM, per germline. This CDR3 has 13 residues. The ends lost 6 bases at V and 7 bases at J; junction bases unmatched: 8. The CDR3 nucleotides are TGTGCCAGCAGCGCTCAGGGGGCAAAAGAGCAGTACTTC. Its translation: CASSAQGAKEQYF.

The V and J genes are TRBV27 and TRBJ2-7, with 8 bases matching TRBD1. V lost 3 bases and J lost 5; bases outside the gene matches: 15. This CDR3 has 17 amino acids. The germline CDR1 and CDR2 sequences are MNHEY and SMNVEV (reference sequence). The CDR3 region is CASSFWSGGTGRNEQYF. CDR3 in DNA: TGTGCCAGCAGTTTTTGGAGTGGGGGGACAGGAAGAAACGAGCAGTACTTC.

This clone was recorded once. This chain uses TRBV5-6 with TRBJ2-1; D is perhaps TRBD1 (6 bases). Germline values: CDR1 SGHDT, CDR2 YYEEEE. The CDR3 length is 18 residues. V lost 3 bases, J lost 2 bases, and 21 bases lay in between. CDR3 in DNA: TGTGCCAGCAGCTCTGGGGGCTATCGAATCGAGGCCTACAATGAGCAGTTCTTC. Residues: CASSSGGYRIEAYNEQFF.

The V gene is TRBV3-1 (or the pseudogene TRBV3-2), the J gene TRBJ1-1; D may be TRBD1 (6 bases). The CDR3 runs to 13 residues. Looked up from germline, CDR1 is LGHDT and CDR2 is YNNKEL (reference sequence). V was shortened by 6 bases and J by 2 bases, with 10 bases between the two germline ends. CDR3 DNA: TGTGCCAGCAGGCGGACAGACAACACTGAAGCTTTCTTT. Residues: CASRRTDNTEAFF.

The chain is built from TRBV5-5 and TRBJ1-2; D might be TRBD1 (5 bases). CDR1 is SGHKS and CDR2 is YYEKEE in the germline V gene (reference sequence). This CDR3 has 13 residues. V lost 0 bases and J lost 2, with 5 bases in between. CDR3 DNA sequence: TGTGCCAGCAGCTTGGCAGGGAACTATGGCTACACCTTC. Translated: CASSLAGNYGYTF.

CDR3 coding DNA: TGTGCCAGCAGTTCAACAGGAAACACTGAAGCTTTCTTT. Protein sequence: CASSSTGNTEAFF. This chain uses TRBV2 with TRBJ1-1; D is possibly TRBD1 (5 bases). This CDR3 is 13 amino acids long. CDR1 and CDR2 from the germline V gene are SNHLY and FYNNEI. Trimming took 5 bases from V and 2 from J, leaving 9 bases between them.

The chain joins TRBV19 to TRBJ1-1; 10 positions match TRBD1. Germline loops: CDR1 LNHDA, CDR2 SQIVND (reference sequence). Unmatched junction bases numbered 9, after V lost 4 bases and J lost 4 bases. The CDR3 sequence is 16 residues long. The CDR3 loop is CASSSPGTGVGTEAFF. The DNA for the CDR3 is TGTGCCAGTAGTAGTCCCGGGACAGGGGTGGGCACTGAAGCTTTCTTT. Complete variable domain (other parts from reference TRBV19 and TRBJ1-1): DGGITQSPKYLFRKEGQNVTLSCEQNLNHDAMYWYRQDPGQGLRLIYYSQIVNDFQKGDIAEGYSVSREKKESFPLTVTSAQKNPTAFYLCASSSPGTGVGTEAFFGQGTRLTVV.

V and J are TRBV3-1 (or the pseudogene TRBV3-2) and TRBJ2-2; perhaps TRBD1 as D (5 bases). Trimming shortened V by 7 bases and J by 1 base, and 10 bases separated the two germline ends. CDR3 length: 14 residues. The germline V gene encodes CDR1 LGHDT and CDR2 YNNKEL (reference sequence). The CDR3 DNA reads TGTGCCAGCAAGGGGATAAGGAACACCGGGGAGCTGTTTTTT. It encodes CASKGIRNTGELFF.

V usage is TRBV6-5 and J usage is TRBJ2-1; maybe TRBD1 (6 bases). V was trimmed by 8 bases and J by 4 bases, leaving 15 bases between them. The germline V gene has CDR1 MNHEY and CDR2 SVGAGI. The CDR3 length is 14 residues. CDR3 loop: CASLKGVQYNEQFF. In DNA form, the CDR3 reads TGTGCCAGCCTCAAGGGGGTGCAGTACAATGAGCAGTTCTTC.

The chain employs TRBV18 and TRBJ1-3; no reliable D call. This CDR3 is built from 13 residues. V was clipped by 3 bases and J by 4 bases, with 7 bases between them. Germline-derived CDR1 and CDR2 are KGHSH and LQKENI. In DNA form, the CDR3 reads TGTGCCAGCTCACCGGGAGAGGGAAACACCATATATTTT. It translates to CASSPGEGNTIYF.

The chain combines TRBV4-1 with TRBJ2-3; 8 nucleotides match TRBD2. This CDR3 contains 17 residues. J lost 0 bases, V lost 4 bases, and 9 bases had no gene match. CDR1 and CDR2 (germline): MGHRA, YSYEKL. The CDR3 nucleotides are TGCGCCAGCAGCCCTTGGCGGGAGGATACTAGCACAGATACGCAGTATTTT. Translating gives CASSPWREDTSTDTQYF.